This is a list of T cell receptor beta chains from one sample in a study of beta chain features in type 1 diabetes. Libraries were prepared by immunoSEQ multiplex PCR; TCRdb keeps only in-frame clonotypes and omits some of them. The sample includes about 400,000 clones, roughly 13% of them seen just once. The sequenced sample consisted of naive CD4+ T cells from blood. The receptor set was obtained from a man aged 18 to 29 in good health. CDR3s include the opening cysteine and the closing phenylalanine or tryptophan. The D gene is left open where the match is weak. For some rows the clone size is stated as once, few or many, or as a class when expanded; others skip it.

abundance	d_gene	len	v_gene	j_gene	CDR3nt	CDR3aa
few	TRBD2	15	TRBV7-3	TRBJ2-1	TGTGCCAGCAGCTCCGCCGGCGGGAGTAGGAATGAGCAGTTCTTC	CASSSAGGSRNEQFF
.	.	14	TRBV19	TRBJ2-5	TGTGCCAGTAGCACCCAGGGACTGAGAGAGACCCAGTACTTC	CASSTQGLRETQYF
few	.	11	TRBV10-3	TRBJ2-7	TGTGCCATCGGGGAGTCCTACGAGCAGTACTTC	CAIGESYEQYF
.	TRBD2	14	TRBV28	TRBJ2-7	TGTGCCAGCTCCCCTAGCGGGAGGATATACGAGCAGTACTTC	CASSPSGRIYEQYF
.	TRBD1	14	TRBV7-9	TRBJ2-7	TGTGCCAGCAGCTTGGACAGGGGTTACTACGAGCAGTACTTC	CASSLDRGYYEQYF
few	.	14	TRBV7-2	TRBJ2-1	TGTGCCAGCACCCCGAGGGCCCTAGTGAGTGAGCAGTTCTTC	CASTPRALVSEQFF
.	TRBD1	15	TRBV18	TRBJ2-5	TGTGCCAGCTCACCGGCGACAGGGGGGCAAGAGACCCAGTACTTC	CASSPATGGQETQYF
.	TRBD2	13	TRBV25-1	TRBJ2-5	TGTGAGGGGAGCGGGAGGACCGGGGAGACCCAGTACTTC	CEGSGRTGETQYF
.	TRBD1	16	TRBV2	TRBJ2-2	TGTGCCAGCAGTGCCACCGGGACAGACAACACCGGGGAGCTGTTTTTT	CASSATGTDNTGELFF
few	.	15	TRBV7-6	TRBJ2-3	TGTGCCAGCAGCTTTTACGCGAGTAGCACAGATACGCAGTATTTT	CASSFYASSTDTQYF
few	.	14	TRBV4-2	TRBJ1-2	TGTGCCAGCAGCCCACAGGGCCGGGCCTATGGCTACACCTTC	CASSPQGRAYGYTF
.	.	14	TRBV30	TRBJ2-1	TGTGCCTGGAGTGTAAGAGCGTTCTACAATGAGCAGTTCTTC	CAWSVRAFYNEQFF
few	TRBD1	11	TRBV7-2	TRBJ2-5	TGTGCCAGCAGCTCAGGGGGGACCCAGTACTTC	CASSSGGTQYF
few	.	15	TRBV5-1	TRBJ2-7	TGCGCCAGCAGATTAAGGACAGAGAGCTCCTACGAGCAGTACTTC	CASRLRTESSYEQYF
.	.	15	TRBV7-9	TRBJ1-2	TGTGCCAGCAGTTCTGGTACAGTCGATAACTATGGCTACACCTTC	CASSSGTVDNYGYTF
few	.	14	TRBV7-2	TRBJ2-7	TGTGCCAGCAGCTTAGCGCCGAAGAGGTACGAGCAGTACTTC	CASSLAPKRYEQYF
few	.	15	TRBV28	TRBJ1-5	TGTGCCAGCAGTTTATTCGGCCAGGGTCATCAGCCCCAGCATTTT	CASSLFGQGHQPQHF
.	TRBD1	14	TRBV4-3	TRBJ2-7	TGCGCCAGCAGCCTTCGGGACAGGTCCTACGAGCAGTACTTC	CASSLRDRSYEQYF
.	.	14	TRBV6-5	TRBJ2-5	TGTGCCAGCAGTACTAATCGCGCGAGGGAGACCCAGTACTTC	CASSTNRARETQYF
.	.	12	TRBV30	TRBJ1-2	TGTGCCTGGAGTGTCGCCCCCAGGGGCTACACCTTC	CAWSVAPRGYTF
few	.	15	TRBV28	TRBJ1-1	TGTGCCAGCAGTTCACCAGGGTCCGTTGTCACTGAAGCTTTCTTT	CASSSPGSVVTEAFF
.	TRBD2	16	TRBV18	TRBJ2-3	TGTGCCAGCTCGCCAATGACTAGCGGCAGCACAGATACGCAGTATTTT	CASSPMTSGSTDTQYF
.	.	14	TRBV7-2	TRBJ2-3	TGTGCCAGCAGCTTACGGCTAGCAGCCGATACGCAGTATTTT	CASSLRLAADTQYF
few	.	14	TRBV5-6	TRBJ1-1	TGTGCCAGCAGCTTATACAGGCTGAACACTGAAGCTTTCTTT	CASSLYRLNTEAFF
.	TRBD1	14	TRBV7-9	TRBJ1-2	TGTGCCAGCAGCTTACCGGACAGGGCTTATGGCTACACCTTC	CASSLPDRAYGYTF
.	.	14	TRBV29-1	TRBJ2-5	TGCAGCGTTGAAGCGGGAGTTATTGGAGAGACCCAGTACTTC	CSVEAGVIGETQYF
.	.	16	TRBV15	TRBJ2-3	TGTGCCACCAGCAGAGCCCAGGGGCCGAGCACAGATACGCAGTATTTT	CATSRAQGPSTDTQYF
.	.	14	TRBV6-6	TRBJ1-2	TGTGCCAGCACCCGCAGCACTACTAACTATGGCTACACCTTC	CASTRSTTNYGYTF
.	TRBD1	15	TRBV7-6	TRBJ1-5	TGTGCCAGCAGCTTGAACGGACAGGGCAATCAGCCCCAGCATTTT	CASSLNGQGNQPQHF
.	.	15	TRBV5-1	TRBJ2-1	TGCGCCAGCAGCAACAGGGAGAGCTCCTACAATGAGCAGTTCTTC	CASSNRESSYNEQFF
few	TRBD1	14	TRBV5-4	TRBJ2-2	TGTGCCGGGACCCGGGACAGGGCCCCCGGGGAGCTGTTTTTT	CAGTRDRAPGELFF
.	.	15	TRBV10-3	TRBJ2-5	TGTGCCATCAGAGAGGGACAAACCCTCCAAGAGACCCAGTACTTC	CAIREGQTLQETQYF
.	.	12	TRBV5-1	TRBJ2-1	TGCGCCAGCAGCTTGGAGGGGAATGAGCAGTTCTTC	CASSLEGNEQFF
few	.	15	TRBV9	TRBJ2-1	TGTGCCAGCAGCTATAGCGGAAGCTCCTACAATGAGCAGTTCTTC	CASSYSGSSYNEQFF
.	.	15	TRBV19	TRBJ2-1	TGTGCCAGTAGCTCATCTAGCGTAGGAAGCAATGAGCAGTTCTTC	CASSSSSVGSNEQFF
.	TRBD2	16	TRBV7-3	TRBJ2-7	TGTGCCAGCAGCCCGGGACTAGCGGGAGAGTCCTACGAGCAGTACTTC	CASSPGLAGESYEQYF
.	TRBD2	15	TRBV7-2	TRBJ2-3	TGTGCCAGCAGCTTATTACGGGAGGTCCCAGATACGCAGTATTTT	CASSLLREVPDTQYF
.	TRBD1	17	TRBV19	TRBJ1-5	TGTGCCAGTAGTATCGGTGTCGCCAGGGGGCCCAATCAGCCCCAGCATTTT	CASSIGVARGPNQPQHF
.	.	15	TRBV7-8	TRBJ2-3	TGTGCCAGCAGCTTGGCGGGAACTAGCACAGATACGCAGTATTTT	CASSLAGTSTDTQYF
few	TRBD1	15	TRBV6-5	TRBJ1-5	TGTGCCAGCAGACAAGACAGGGGGCTTAATCAGCCCCAGCATTTT	CASRQDRGLNQPQHF
.	TRBD2	13	TRBV29-1	TRBJ2-7	TGCAGCGCCCGACCCTCGGGGGGGCTCGAGCAGTACTTC	CSARPSGGLEQYF
few	TRBD2	14	TRBV30	TRBJ2-1	TGTGCCTGGAGGTTAGCGGGAGGGCCCAATGAGCAGTTCTTC	CAWRLAGGPNEQFF
few	.	13	TRBV7-6	TRBJ1-2	TGTGCCAGCAGCCTTAGGGGATCCTCCGGCTACACCTTC	CASSLRGSSGYTF
.	.	14	TRBV2	TRBJ1-2	TGTGCCAGCAGTGAAGCGCGGGGGGAGCATGGCTACACCTTC	CASSEARGEHGYTF
few	.	15	TRBV11-2	TRBJ1-5	TGTGCCAGCAGCCGTACAGGTTGGAGCAATCAGCCCCAGCATTTT	CASSRTGWSNQPQHF
few	TRBD2	15	TRBV7-2	TRBJ2-3	TGTGCCAGCAGTTGGACTAGCGGGAGACTGGATACGCAGTATTTT	CASSWTSGRLDTQYF
.	.	13	TRBV28	TRBJ1-2	TGTGCCAGCCAACAGGGCAGGGAGTATGGCTACACCTTC	CASQQGREYGYTF
few	.	14	TRBV18	TRBJ2-5	TGTGCCAGCTCACCACCGAACAGCCAAGAGACCCAGTACTTC	CASSPPNSQETQYF
.	TRBD1	17	TRBV7-9	TRBJ1-5	TGTGCCAGCAGCCCTAGCCGGACAGGGGGGACCAACCAGCCCCAGCATTTT	CASSPSRTGGTNQPQHF
few	.	14	TRBV18	TRBJ2-7	TGTGCCAGCTCACCACAAACAGGGCAGGACGAGCAGTACTTC	CASSPQTGQDEQYF
.	.	14	TRBV30	TRBJ1-5	TGTGCCTGGGGGGGCCCTACCTTCAATCAGCCCCAGCATTTT	CAWGGPTFNQPQHF
few	.	13	TRBV7-9	TRBJ1-5	TGTGCCAGCAGCTCTCCCAGGGGTCAGCCCCAGCATTTT	CASSSPRGQPQHF
.	.	14	TRBV4-3	TRBJ1-1	TGCGCCAGCAGCCTTCGACAGGCGAACACTGAAGCTTTCTTT	CASSLRQANTEAFF
.	.	15	TRBV6-1	TRBJ1-5	TGTGCCAGCAGTGAATTTCGGCGGTACAATCAGCCCCAGCATTTT	CASSEFRRYNQPQHF
.	.	16	TRBV4-1	TRBJ1-5	TGCGCCAGCAGCCAAGTAGTGAGGGAATGGTATCAGCCCCAGCATTTT	CASSQVVREWYQPQHF
.	TRBD1	13	TRBV10-3	TRBJ2-5	TGTGCCATCAGCAGGGGGCTGGAGGAGACCCAGTACTTC	CAISRGLEETQYF
.	.	16	TRBV7-9	TRBJ2-7	TGTGCCAGCAGCTTAGTGTCTGGGGGCCGTACCTACGAGCAGTACTTC	CASSLVSGGRTYEQYF
.	.	13	TRBV14	TRBJ2-5	TGTGCCAGCAGTCCTAAGCATGCGGCGACCCAGTACTTC	CASSPKHAATQYF
few	.	16	TRBV7-9	TRBJ2-7	TGTGCCAGCAGCCCGTCTAGCACCCTCAGCTCCTACGAGCAGTACTTC	CASSPSSTLSSYEQYF